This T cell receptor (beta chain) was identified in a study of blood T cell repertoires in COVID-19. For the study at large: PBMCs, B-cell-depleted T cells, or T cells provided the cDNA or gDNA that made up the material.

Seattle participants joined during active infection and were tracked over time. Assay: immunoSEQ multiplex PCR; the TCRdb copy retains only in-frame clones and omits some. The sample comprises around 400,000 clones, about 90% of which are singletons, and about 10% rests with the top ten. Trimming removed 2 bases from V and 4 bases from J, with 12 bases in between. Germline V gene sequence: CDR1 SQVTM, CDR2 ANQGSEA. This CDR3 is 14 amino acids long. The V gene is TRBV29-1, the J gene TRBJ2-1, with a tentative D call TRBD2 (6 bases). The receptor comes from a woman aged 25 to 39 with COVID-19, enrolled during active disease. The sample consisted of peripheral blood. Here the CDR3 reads CSVEIGSGYNEQFF. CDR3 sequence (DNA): TGCAGCGTTGAAATAGGGAGCGGGTACAATGAGCAGTTCTTC.